The 22 T cell receptor beta chains below all came from one sample that was sequenced in a study of identical twins. In TCRdb, the 5' RACE reads were re-called with MiXCR into one record per CDR3 protein. Of around 670,000 distinct CDR3 sequences in the sample, around 6% were seen once. The sequencing sample was made of naive T cells sorted from blood. These receptors were collected from a man aged 18 to 30 in good health.

This clonotype was counted many times. This chain links TRBV5-1 with TRBJ2-7, with TRBD1 identical over 9 bases. After removal of 7 bases from V and 2 bases from J, the junction contained 28 bases not matched to a gene. Germline V gene sequence: CDR1 SGHRS, CDR2 YFSETQ. The CDR3 is 21 amino acids. CDR3 amino acids: CASATSGTGSYSGARTYEQYF. The CDR3 DNA sequence: TGCGCCAGCGCCACCTCCGGGACAGGGAGTTATAGCGGAGCCAGGACCTACGAGCAGTACTTC.

This clonotype has at least ten counts. V and J are TRBV27 and TRBJ2-1; 11 nucleotides line up with TRBD2. Germline CDR1 is MNHEY and CDR2 is SMNVEV (reference sequence). J lost 6 bases, V lost 5 bases, and 6 bases had no gene match. There are 15 residues in the CDR3. CDR3 DNA sequence: TGTGCCAGCAGTGACCTAGCGGGAGGTTCCAATGAGCAGTTCTTC. Amino acid sequence: CASSDLAGGSNEQFF.

The V and J genes are TRBV5-1 and TRBJ2-5, with 7 bases identical to TRBD1. Germline assignment: CDR1 SGHRS and CDR2 YFSETQ. CDR3 length: 15 residues. The trim removed 0 bases at V and 7 bases at J, leaving 9 bases unmatched. CDR3 coding DNA: TGCGCCAGCAGCTTGGTACAGGGGACCGTTGGGACCCAGTACTTC. The encoded protein is CASSLVQGTVGTQYF.

This clonotype was counted only a few times. This chain links TRBV20-1 with TRBJ2-7; 7 positions agree with TRBD1. Germline V gene data show CDR1 as DFQATT and CDR2 as SNEGSKA (reference sequence). The CDR3 totals 14 residues. Trimming removed 6 bases from V and 2 bases from J; junction bases left unmatched: 10. The CDR3, as DNA: TGCAGTGCAACCCTCGGGACAGTCACCTACGAGCAGTACTTC. It yields the protein CSATLGTVTYEQYF.

V is TRBV7-3 and J is TRBJ2-1; 15 bases are a match to TRBD2. V was pared by 4 bases and J by 8 bases, with 9 bases of the junction left unmatched. The CDR3 covers 17 residues. Germline assignment: CDR1 SGHTA and CDR2 FQGTGA. CDR3 in DNA: TGTGCCAGCAGCTCTCCCGGACTAGCGGGAGGGCGTGATGAGCAGTTCTTC. This translates into CASSSPGLAGGRDEQFF.

The table lists this clonotype with many counts. The chain is built from TRBV28 and TRBJ2-1; 8 bases agree with TRBD2. Germline V CDR1 and CDR2: MDHEN, SYDVKM. J gave up 1 base and V 5 bases, and 10 bases lay outside the gene matches. The CDR3 covers 17 residues. CDR3 DNA sequence: TGTGCCAGCAGTCTCGGGGGGGCTAGTGGGTCCTACAATGAGCAGTTCTTC. As protein: CASSLGGASGSYNEQFF. The variable domain in full, completed from reference TRBV28 and TRBJ2-1, reads DVKVTQSSRYLVKRTGEKVFLECVQDMDHENMFWYRQDPGLGLRLIYFSYDVKMKEKGDIPEGYSVSREKKERFSLILESASTNQTSMYLCASSLGGASGSYNEQFFGPGTRLTVL.

CDR3 in amino acids: CASSSLNQQANEKLFF. The CDR3 DNA follows: TGTGCCAGTTCTTCCCTGAACCAGCAGGCTAATGAAAAACTGTTTTTT. This chain uses TRBV19 with TRBJ1-4; D is undetermined. Between the trimmed V and J ends, which lost 8 bases and 3 bases, there was a span of 19 bases. Looked up from germline, CDR1 is LNHDA and CDR2 is SQIVND (reference sequence). The CDR3 loop spans 16 amino acids.

In this sample, this clonotype turned up many times. The chain uses TRBV4-1 and TRBJ2-1; a weak D match, TRBD2 (5 bases). This CDR3 region has 16 residues. V lost 1 base and J 8 bases, leaving 18 bases between the germline ends. Looked up from germline, CDR1 is MGHRA and CDR2 is YSYEKL. The CDR3 bases are TGCGCCAGCAGCCAAGGTGGAGGACTTCCCGGTGATGAGCAGTTCTTC. This codes for CASSQGGGLPGDEQFF.

This clonotype was detected a few times. The V and J genes are TRBV7-7 and TRBJ2-1; D uncertain. The germline CDR1 and CDR2 sequences are SSHAT and FNYEAQ (reference sequence). The CDR3 sequence is 15 residues long. V lost 3 bases and J lost 7, with 16 bases in between. The chain's CDR3 is CASSFSLGNGNEQFF. CDR3 sequence (DNA): TGTGCCAGCAGCTTTTCGTTGGGTAATGGTAATGAGCAGTTCTTC.

This clonotype was seen many times. The chain joins TRBV29-1 to TRBJ2-5, with unresolved D. The CDR3 spans 13 residues. V lost 4 bases to trimming and J lost 2 bases, with 11 bases between them. CDR1 is SQVTM and CDR2 is ANQGSEA in the germline V gene. The CDR3, as DNA: TGCAGCGTTGCTGCGCAGGCTCAAGAGACCCAGTACTTC. Residues: CSVAAQAQETQYF.

In its sample, this clonotype was seen many times. The rearrangement uses TRBV10-3 and TRBJ2-7; the D is unclear. Germline values: CDR1 ENHRY, CDR2 SYGVKD. The V end lost 3 bases, the J end lost 1 base, and 7 bases lay between the germline ends. CDR3 size: 13 residues. CDR3 protein: CAISDTISYEQYV. CDR3 coding DNA: TGTGCCATCAGTGACACGATATCCTACGAGCAGTACGTC.

This clonotype has ten or more counts. The genes are TRBV7-9 and TRBJ2-2; possibly TRBD1 for D (6 bases). The V gene's germline CDR1 is SEHNR and CDR2 FQNEAQ (reference sequence). The CDR3 has 16 residues. The germline V and J ends were trimmed by 1 base and 2 bases, with 11 bases remaining between them. This CDR3 is CASSLELGANTGELFF. CDR3 nucleotides: TGTGCCAGCAGCTTAGAACTGGGGGCCAACACCGGGGAGCTGTTTTTT. Complete variable domain (other parts from reference TRBV7-9 and TRBJ2-2): DTGVSQNPRHKITKRGQNVTFRCDPISEHNRLYWYRQTLGQGPEFLTYFQNEAQLEKSRLLSDRFSAERPKGSFSTLEIQRTEQGDSAMYLCASSLELGANTGELFFGEGSRLTVL.

The rearrangement joins TRBV7-9 to TRBJ2-3, with TRBD2 matching 7 bases. J lost 8 bases, V lost 4 bases, and 9 bases had no gene match. The germline V gene encodes CDR1 SEHNR and CDR2 FQNEAQ (reference sequence). The CDR3 length is 14 residues. The CDR3: CASSSLGASGTQYF. The CDR3 bases are TGTGCCAGCAGCTCACTTGGGGCTAGCGGTACGCAGTATTTT.

This clonotype was observed at least ten times. The rearrangement uses TRBV4-3 and TRBJ2-3; D gene uncertain. The CDR3 has 15 residues. Trimming took 8 bases from V and 0 from J, leaving 15 bases between them. Looked up from germline, CDR1 is LGHNA and CDR2 is YSLEER. The CDR3 region is CASGYWRSSTDTQYF. CDR3 DNA: TGCGCCAGCGGGTACTGGCGGTCTAGCACAGATACGCAGTATTTT.

This chain uses TRBV14 with TRBJ2-2; D not certain. V was pared by 1 base and J by 6 bases, with 12 bases between. Germline assignment: CDR1 SGHDN and CDR2 FVKESK. This CDR3 comprises 15 residues. The CDR3 loop reads CASSQAVSSPGELFF. The CDR3 coding sequence is TGTGCCAGCAGCCAAGCGGTGTCCAGCCCCGGGGAGCTGTTTTTT.

This clonotype was seen ten or more times. V usage is TRBV5-1 and J usage is TRBJ2-1; TRBD2 matches 11 bases. CDR1 is SGHRS, CDR2 YFSETQ, per germline. This CDR3 region has 16 residues. V dropped 4 bases and J dropped 8; count of bases not matched to a gene: 11. CDR3 DNA: TGCGCCAGCAGCCGTATACTAGCGGGAGCTTTTGATGAGCAGTTCTTC. Its translation: CASSRILAGAFDEQFF.

This clonotype was observed a handful of times. The rearrangement uses TRBV10-2 and TRBJ2-5; 7 bases align to TRBD1. Germline V gene lookup returns CDR1 WSHSY and CDR2 SAAADI. After removal of 6 bases from V and 5 bases from J, the junction contained 6 bases not matched to a gene. CDR3 length: 13 amino acids. The CDR3 DNA reads as TGCGCCAGCAGGATACAGGGGTGGGAGACCCAGTACTTC. As protein: CASRIQGWETQYF.

This clonotype turned up a few times. The genes are TRBV7-2 and TRBJ2-2, with 7 bases that match TRBD1. The CDR3 is 15 amino acids. CDR1 and CDR2 (germline): SGHTA, FQGNSA. V was clipped by 5 bases and J by 4 bases; unmatched bases: 7. CDR3 protein: CASSARQGVTGELFF. The CDR3 DNA sequence: TGTGCCAGCAGCGCTCGACAGGGAGTCACCGGGGAGCTGTTTTTT.

The chain employs TRBV12-3 or TRBV12-4 and TRBJ2-2; D possibly corresponds to TRBD2 (6 bases). The V end was cut by 7 bases, the J end by 7 bases, with 16 bases between. The CDR3 loop spans 14 amino acids. Written as DNA, the CDR3 is TGTGCCAGCAATGGGGCCGCGGGGATCGGGGAGCTGTTTTTT. Translated, it gives CASNGAAGIGELFF.

This clonotype was seen at least ten times. The chain uses TRBV4-2 and TRBJ2-1, with 10 bases aligning to TRBD2. This CDR3 comprises 17 residues. The J segment lost 6 bases and the V segment lost 0 bases, leaving 8 bases of the junction unmatched. Germline V gene sequence: CDR1 LGHNA, CDR2 YNFKEQ. The CDR3 region has the DNA TGTGCCAGCAGCCAAGAGGTACTGGGGACTAGCGTCAATGAGCAGTTCTTC. This sequence encodes CASSQEVLGTSVNEQFF.

There are a few counts of this clonotype. This sequence joins TRBV7-9 and TRBJ1-1; D unresolved. V lost 2 bases and J lost 1, with 5 bases in between. The V gene's germline CDR1 is SEHNR and CDR2 FQNEAQ (reference sequence). The CDR3 length is 13 residues. The CDR3 here is CASSLPANTEAFF. CDR3 DNA sequence: TGTGCCAGCAGCTTACCAGCGAACACTGAAGCTTTCTTT.

This clonotype was recorded at least ten times. The chain recombines TRBV5-5 with TRBJ1-1; D unclear. This CDR3 is built from 14 residues. V lost 1 base, J lost 4 bases, and 11 bases lay in between. Germline V gene data show CDR1 as SGHKS and CDR2 as YYEKEE (reference sequence). The chain's CDR3 is CASSLHPGSTEAFF. The CDR3 DNA sequence: TGTGCCAGCAGCTTGCACCCGGGAAGCACTGAAGCTTTCTTT.